The rows below give T cell receptor beta chains drawn from one sample of a study of CD8 T cells in Susac syndrome. Each CDR3 protein gets one entry after TCRdb re-called the immunoSEQ multiplex PCR reads with MiXCR. The sample consists of around 230,000 distinct CDR3 sequences, 95% of them appearing once. Sequencing used CD4+ T cells from PBMCs. These receptors were collected from a human donor with multiple sclerosis. Each CDR3 is given with its conserved first and last residue. Fields, in order: J gene, clone size, D gene, V gene, CDR3 DNA, CDR3 protein. A D gene is named only where the DNA matches it firmly. Where a row states a size, it is once, few, many or the class of an expanded clone; other rows omit it.

TRBJ2-7,.,.,TRBV18,TGTGCCAGCTCACCACTGGGGCAGGGTGGCCACGAGCAGTACTTC,CASSPLGQGGHEQYF
TRBJ2-2,.,TRBD2,TRBV20-1,TGCAGTGCTAGCGGGGGAGGGACCGGGGAGCTGTTTTTT,CSASGGGTGELFF
TRBJ2-7,.,.,TRBV6-2/TRBV6-3,TGTGCCAGCAAGTCGGTGGCGGCAGGGAAGCCCGAGCAGTACTTC,CASKSVAAGKPEQYF
TRBJ2-3,.,.,TRBV3-1,TGTGCCAGCAGCCACCCTACGCATGCAGGAGATACGCAGTATTTT,CASSHPTHAGDTQYF
TRBJ1-1,.,TRBD1,TRBV9,TGTGCCAGCAGCGTAAACACAGGGGGCTGGGGGGATGAAGCTTTCTTT,CASSVNTGGWGDEAFF
TRBJ2-7,.,.,TRBV4-1,TGCGCCAGCAGCCAAGGGGAGCGGGCCCTTTACGAGCAGTACTTC,CASSQGERALYEQYF
TRBJ2-3,.,.,TRBV12-3/TRBV12-4,TGTGCCAGCAGTGAATCCCTACGGGACCGCTCCCTGGATACGCAGTATTTT,CASSESLRDRSLDTQYF
TRBJ2-7,.,.,TRBV3-1,TGTGCCAGCAGCCAAAGGGACGGAAAGGGCGAGCAGTACTTC,CASSQRDGKGEQYF
TRBJ2-7,.,.,TRBV25-1,TGTGCCAGCAGTGCCCAAACCTACGAGCAGTACTTC,CASSAQTYEQYF
TRBJ2-7,.,.,TRBV12-3/TRBV12-4,TGTGCCAGCAGTTTAGCGCAGGGGGAGCAGTACTTC,CASSLAQGEQYF
TRBJ1-1,.,TRBD1,TRBV9,TGTGCCAGCAGCATGACAGGGGTGAACACTGAAGCTTTCTTT,CASSMTGVNTEAFF
TRBJ1-2,.,.,TRBV30,TGTGCCTGTTCCTCCGACAGTGGTGACGGCTACACCTTC,CACSSDSGDGYTF
TRBJ2-7,once,.,TRBV10-3,TGTGCCATCAGTGACCATAAGACTGTTCCCTACGAGCAGTACTTC,CAISDHKTVPYEQYF
TRBJ2-7,.,TRBD1,TRBV5-1,TGCGCCAGCAGCCCCCGGACAGGGGGCTACGAGCAGTACTTC,CASSPRTGGYEQYF
TRBJ2-1,.,TRBD2,TRBV5-4,TGTGCCAGCAGCTTGGAGGGACTAGGGTCGGAGCAGTTCTTC,CASSLEGLGSEQFF
TRBJ2-3,.,TRBD1,TRBV18,TGTGCCAGCTCGCCTAGAACAGGGGCGTACTTCACAGATACGCAGTATTTT,CASSPRTGAYFTDTQYF
TRBJ1-1,.,.,TRBV20-1,TGCAGTGCTAGACCTCCGGGAGGGTACACTGAAGCTTTCTTT,CSARPPGGYTEAFF
TRBJ2-3,.,.,TRBV29-1,TGCAGCGCGGGAGCCCACACAGATACGCAGTATTTT,CSAGAHTDTQYF
TRBJ2-3,.,.,TRBV7-3,TGTGCCAGCAGCTCAGGGGCCACGTCGAATACGCAGTATTTT,CASSSGATSNTQYF
TRBJ2-7,.,.,TRBV7-4,TGTGCCAGCAGCCGGAACTCCTACGAGCAGTACTTC,CASSRNSYEQYF
TRBJ1-5,.,.,TRBV30,TGTGCCTGGAGTGTACGAGCAGCCGACGACCCCCAGCATTTT,CAWSVRAADDPQHF
TRBJ1-1,.,.,TRBV20-1,TGCAGTGCTAGAGAGGACAGCACGAACACTGAAGCTTTCTTT,CSAREDSTNTEAFF
TRBJ2-5,.,.,TRBV3-1,TGTGCCAGCAGCCAAGATACCGGAGCCCAGTACTTC,CASSQDTGAQYF
TRBJ2-6,.,TRBD1,TRBV12-3/TRBV12-4,TGTGCCAGCACCCCTTCCGCGCGGCCAGGGGGCGGTGGGGCCAACGTCCTGACTTTC,CASTPSARPGGGGANVLTF
TRBJ2-1,.,TRBD1,TRBV29-1,TGCAGCGCCGGGGACAGGGTCAATGAGCAGTTCTTC,CSAGDRVNEQFF
TRBJ1-2,.,.,TRBV3-1,TGTGCCAGCAGCCTTTGGGGCGGTAACTATGGCTACACCTTC,CASSLWGGNYGYTF
TRBJ1-6,.,.,TRBV3-1,TGTGCCAGCAGCCAGGGTGAATATCTCCACTTT,CASSQGEYLHF
TRBJ2-7,.,TRBD1,TRBV5-6,TGTGCCAGCAGCTTGAGGGGGCTCTCCACCTACGAGCAGTACTTC,CASSLRGLSTYEQYF
TRBJ2-3,.,TRBD1,TRBV30,TGTGCCTGGAGTAGCGGTGGGCAGGGGGCAGATACGCAGTATTTT,CAWSSGGQGADTQYF
TRBJ2-7,.,.,TRBV5-1,TGCGCCAGCAGCTTCAAGGGTGTCGAGCAGTACTTC,CASSFKGVEQYF
TRBJ1-2,few,.,TRBV5-1,TGCGCCAGCAGCCGGGATACAGCTAACTATGGCTACACCTTC,CASSRDTANYGYTF
TRBJ1-1,.,.,TRBV29-1,TGCAGCGTTGGTGCGGGGGGGCTTATGGAAGCTTTCTTT,CSVGAGGLMEAFF
TRBJ2-3,.,TRBD2,TRBV29-1,TGCAGCGTTGATTCTAGCGGATCAGATACGCAGTATTTT,CSVDSSGSDTQYF
TRBJ1-1,.,.,TRBV19,TGTGCCAGTTGGGGTCAGGCGCTGACTGAAGCTTTCTTT,CASWGQALTEAFF
TRBJ2-7,.,.,TRBV4-1,TGCGCCAGCAGCCAAGAAGGGGCACGGCCCCCCTTCTCCTACGAGCAGTACTTC,CASSQEGARPPFSYEQYF
TRBJ1-5,.,.,TRBV3-1,TGTGCCAGCAGCCAGGACTATAGAAATCAGCCCCAGCATTTT,CASSQDYRNQPQHF
TRBJ2-2,.,TRBD2,TRBV4-1,TGCGCCAGCTTGACTAGCGGGAGGGCCGTCAACACCGGGGAGCTGTTTTTT,CASLTSGRAVNTGELFF
TRBJ2-1,.,TRBD2,TRBV30,TGTGCCTTCGAGCGGGAGAGCTACAATGAGCAGTTCTTC,CAFERESYNEQFF
TRBJ2-7,.,.,TRBV3-1,TGTGCCAGCAGCTCCCGGGGTGGGGTCGAGCAGTACTTC,CASSSRGGVEQYF